This T cell receptor beta chain originates from a study of early T cells in non-severe SARS-CoV-2 infection. Study-wide background: The sequenced material was bulk RNA from unsorted whole blood, and its chains were unpaired. Overall study results and limits: Clonotype matching in VDJdb favored anti-spike CD8 responses and did not capture private and CD4 specificities.

The protocol attached unique molecular identifiers to individual cDNA molecules. TCRdb called the 5' RACE reads again in MiXCR, with one record for every CDR3 protein. The sample lists 20,000 to 25,000 distinct CDR3 sequences, around 4.8% occurring once. This clonotype occurred many times. What it binds is unknown. Trimming at V came to 2 bases and at J to 9 bases, leaving 8 bases not matched to a gene. The germline V gene encodes CDR1 MNHEY and CDR2 SVGAGI. CDR3 length equals 15 residues. The receptor was derived from an adult who was a healthcare worker with PCR-confirmed SARS-CoV-2 infection or an uninfected control (not recorded which). Sample: whole blood. The chain recombines TRBV6-5 with TRBJ2-1; 9 bases are a match to TRBD2. The chain's CDR3 is CASSYVAGAIGEQFF. In DNA form, the CDR3 reads TGTGCCAGCAGTTACGTAGCGGGAGCGATAGGTGAGCAGTTCTTC.